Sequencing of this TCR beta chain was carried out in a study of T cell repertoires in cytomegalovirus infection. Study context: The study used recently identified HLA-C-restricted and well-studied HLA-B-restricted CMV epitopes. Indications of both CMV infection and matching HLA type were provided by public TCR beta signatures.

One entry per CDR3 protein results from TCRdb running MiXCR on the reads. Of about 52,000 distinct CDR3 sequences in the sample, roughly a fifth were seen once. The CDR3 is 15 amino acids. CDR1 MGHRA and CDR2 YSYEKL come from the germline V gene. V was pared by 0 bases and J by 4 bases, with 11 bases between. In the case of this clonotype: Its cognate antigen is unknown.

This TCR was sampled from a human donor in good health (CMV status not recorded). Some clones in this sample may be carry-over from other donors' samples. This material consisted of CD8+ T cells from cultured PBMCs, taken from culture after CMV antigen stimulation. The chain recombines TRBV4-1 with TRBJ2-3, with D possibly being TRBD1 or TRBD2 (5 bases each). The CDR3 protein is CASSQERDGSDTQYF. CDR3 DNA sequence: TGCGCCAGCAGCCAAGAGAGGGACGGGTCAGATACGCAGTATTTT.